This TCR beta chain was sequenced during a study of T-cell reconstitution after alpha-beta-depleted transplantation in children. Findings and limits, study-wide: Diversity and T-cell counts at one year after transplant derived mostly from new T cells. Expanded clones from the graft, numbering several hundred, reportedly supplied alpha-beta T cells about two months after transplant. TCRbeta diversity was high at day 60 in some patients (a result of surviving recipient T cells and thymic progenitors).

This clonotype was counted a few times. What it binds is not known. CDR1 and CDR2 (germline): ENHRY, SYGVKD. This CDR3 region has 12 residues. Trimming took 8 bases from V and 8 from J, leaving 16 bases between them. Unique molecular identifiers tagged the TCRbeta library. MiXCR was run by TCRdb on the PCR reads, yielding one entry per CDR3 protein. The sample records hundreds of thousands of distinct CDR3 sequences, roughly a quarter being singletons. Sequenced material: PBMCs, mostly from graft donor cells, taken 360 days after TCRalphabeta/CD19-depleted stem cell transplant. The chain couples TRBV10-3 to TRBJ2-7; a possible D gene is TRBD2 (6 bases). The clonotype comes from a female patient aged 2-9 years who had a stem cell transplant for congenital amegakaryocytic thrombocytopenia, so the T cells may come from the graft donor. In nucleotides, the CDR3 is TGTGCCATCGGAGGGGACGGCGGGCAGCAGTACTTC. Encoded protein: CAIGGDGGQQYF.